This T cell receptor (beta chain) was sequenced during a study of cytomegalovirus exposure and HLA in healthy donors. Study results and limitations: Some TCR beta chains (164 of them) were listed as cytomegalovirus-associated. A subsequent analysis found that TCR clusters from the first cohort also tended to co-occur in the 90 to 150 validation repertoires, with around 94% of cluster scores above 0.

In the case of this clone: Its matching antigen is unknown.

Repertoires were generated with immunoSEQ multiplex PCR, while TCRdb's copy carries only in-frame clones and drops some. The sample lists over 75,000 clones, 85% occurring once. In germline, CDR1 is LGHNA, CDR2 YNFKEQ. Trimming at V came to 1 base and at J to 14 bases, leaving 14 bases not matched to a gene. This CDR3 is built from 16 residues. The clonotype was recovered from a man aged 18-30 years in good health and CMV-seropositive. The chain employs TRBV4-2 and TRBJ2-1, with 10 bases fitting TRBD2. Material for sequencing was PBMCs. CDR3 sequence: CASSQGLASGSKSKFF. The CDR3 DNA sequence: TGTGCCAGCAGCCAAGGTCTCGCTAGCGGGAGCAAAAGCAAGTTCTTC.